Detailed here is one TCR beta chain. Antigen: not known. The record originates from a study of shared clonotypes between healthy human individuals. General study points: Richness estimates generally favored naive over memory subsets.

Assay: immunoSEQ multiplex PCR; the TCRdb copy retains only in-frame clones and omits some. The data contain a few million clones, roughly 95% of them singletons. The CDR3 consists of 14 residues. The ends were cut back, 6 bases at V and 9 bases at J, with 15 bases in the middle. From germline, CDR1 is ENHRY and CDR2 SYGVKD. The gene calls are TRBV10-3 and TRBJ1-6, with D possibly TRBD1 on 6 matching bases. The sequence derives from a man between 18 and 35 years old in good health. Source material: naive CD4+ T cells sorted from blood. Regarding subset: CD45RA+ positively selected. CDR3 bases: TGTGCCATCAGCGGCCTGGGGGGCACTTCACCCCTCCACTTT. This sequence encodes CAISGLGGTSPLHF.